The 8 T cell receptor beta chains reported below all come from one sample, sequenced in a study of cytomegalovirus exposure and HLA in healthy donors. It was with 60 Vbeta and 13 Jbeta primers that the PCR ran. Produced via immunoSEQ multiplex PCR; TCRdb's table is partial and in-frame only. The sample has approximately 110,000 clones; about four fifths are singletons. Sequencing was carried out using PBMCs. These receptors originate from a middle-aged man in good health and CMV-seronegative.

This chain uses TRBV7-9 with TRBJ2-3; no clear D gene. The CDR3 spans 13 residues. Germline-derived CDR1 and CDR2 are SEHNR and FQNEAQ (reference sequence). Trimming stripped 7 bases from V and 2 bases from J, with 10 bases between. The CDR3 region has the DNA TGTGCCAGCATCAGAGGTGTCACAGATACGCAGTATTTT. Protein product: CASIRGVTDTQYF.

V gene TRBV7-8 combines with J gene TRBJ1-5, with 7 bases identical to TRBD1. The J segment lost 0 bases and the V segment lost 5 bases, leaving 13 bases of the junction unmatched. The germline CDR1 and CDR2 sequences are SGHVS and FQNEAQ. This CDR3 is built from 18 residues. The CDR3 loop reads CASSPRVRQGYSNQPQHF. The DNA of the CDR3 is TGTGCCAGCAGCCCTCGGGTTAGACAGGGATATAGCAATCAGCCCCAGCATTTT.

V is TRBV28 and J is TRBJ1-5; no reliable D call. V was trimmed by 6 bases and J by 4 bases, leaving 4 bases between them. The length of the CDR3 is 11 residues. CDR1 MDHEN and CDR2 SYDVKM come from the germline V gene. CDR3 loop: CASSPNQPQHF. In nucleotides, the CDR3 is TGTGCCAGCAGCCCTAATCAGCCCCAGCATTTT.

This clone was picked up a small number of times. The chain joins TRBV30 to TRBJ2-7; possibly TRBD1 for D (5 bases). The CDR3 is 13 residues long. With 4 bases removed from V and 3 bases from J, the gap between germline ends came to 13 bases. Looked up from germline, CDR1 is GTSNPN and CDR2 is SVGIG (reference sequence). CDR3 loop: CAWIQAGNYEQYF. The CDR3 nucleotides are TGTGCCTGGATCCAGGCAGGGAACTACGAGCAGTACTTC.

This clone was detected a few times. The chain is built from TRBV4-1 and TRBJ1-5; TRBD1 is a possible D gene (5 bases). CDR1 is MGHRA and CDR2 is YSYEKL in the germline V gene. The V and J ends lost 2 bases and 3 bases respectively, with 14 bases between them. The CDR3 contains 16 residues. DNA of the CDR3: TGCGCCAGCAGCCAACCCCGGGGGTCGGTCAATCAGCCCCAGCATTTT. As protein: CASSQPRGSVNQPQHF.

The chain combines TRBV2 with TRBJ1-1, with a tentative D call TRBD1 (5 bases). Looked up from germline, CDR1 is SNHLY and CDR2 is FYNNEI. Trimming took 6 bases from V and 5 from J, leaving 13 bases between them. There are 13 residues in the CDR3. The CDR3 DNA sequence: TGTGCCAGCAGCCCTCCAGGGTGGACTGAAGCTTTCTTT. Residues: CASSPPGWTEAFF.

In this sample, this clone turned up a few times. The CDR3 loop is CASSQDTDRGRDGYTF. In DNA, the CDR3 is TGTGCCAGCAGCCAGGACACCGACAGGGGAAGAGATGGCTACACCTTC. V and J are TRBV4-2 and TRBJ1-2, with 8 positions matching TRBD1. CDR1 and CDR2 from the germline V gene are LGHNA and YNFKEQ. Losses at the gene ends were 3 bases for V and 6 bases for J; bases not matched to a gene: 12. There are 16 residues in the CDR3.

The chain uses TRBV5-1 and TRBJ2-7, with a tentative D call TRBD1 (6 bases). Germline loops: CDR1 SGHRS, CDR2 YFSETQ. The CDR3 runs to 13 residues. The germline V and J ends were trimmed by 7 bases and 2 bases, with 13 bases remaining between them. In DNA form, the CDR3 reads TGCGCCAGCGGGGGCCTTGGCCCCTACGAGCAGTACTTC. It encodes CASGGLGPYEQYF.